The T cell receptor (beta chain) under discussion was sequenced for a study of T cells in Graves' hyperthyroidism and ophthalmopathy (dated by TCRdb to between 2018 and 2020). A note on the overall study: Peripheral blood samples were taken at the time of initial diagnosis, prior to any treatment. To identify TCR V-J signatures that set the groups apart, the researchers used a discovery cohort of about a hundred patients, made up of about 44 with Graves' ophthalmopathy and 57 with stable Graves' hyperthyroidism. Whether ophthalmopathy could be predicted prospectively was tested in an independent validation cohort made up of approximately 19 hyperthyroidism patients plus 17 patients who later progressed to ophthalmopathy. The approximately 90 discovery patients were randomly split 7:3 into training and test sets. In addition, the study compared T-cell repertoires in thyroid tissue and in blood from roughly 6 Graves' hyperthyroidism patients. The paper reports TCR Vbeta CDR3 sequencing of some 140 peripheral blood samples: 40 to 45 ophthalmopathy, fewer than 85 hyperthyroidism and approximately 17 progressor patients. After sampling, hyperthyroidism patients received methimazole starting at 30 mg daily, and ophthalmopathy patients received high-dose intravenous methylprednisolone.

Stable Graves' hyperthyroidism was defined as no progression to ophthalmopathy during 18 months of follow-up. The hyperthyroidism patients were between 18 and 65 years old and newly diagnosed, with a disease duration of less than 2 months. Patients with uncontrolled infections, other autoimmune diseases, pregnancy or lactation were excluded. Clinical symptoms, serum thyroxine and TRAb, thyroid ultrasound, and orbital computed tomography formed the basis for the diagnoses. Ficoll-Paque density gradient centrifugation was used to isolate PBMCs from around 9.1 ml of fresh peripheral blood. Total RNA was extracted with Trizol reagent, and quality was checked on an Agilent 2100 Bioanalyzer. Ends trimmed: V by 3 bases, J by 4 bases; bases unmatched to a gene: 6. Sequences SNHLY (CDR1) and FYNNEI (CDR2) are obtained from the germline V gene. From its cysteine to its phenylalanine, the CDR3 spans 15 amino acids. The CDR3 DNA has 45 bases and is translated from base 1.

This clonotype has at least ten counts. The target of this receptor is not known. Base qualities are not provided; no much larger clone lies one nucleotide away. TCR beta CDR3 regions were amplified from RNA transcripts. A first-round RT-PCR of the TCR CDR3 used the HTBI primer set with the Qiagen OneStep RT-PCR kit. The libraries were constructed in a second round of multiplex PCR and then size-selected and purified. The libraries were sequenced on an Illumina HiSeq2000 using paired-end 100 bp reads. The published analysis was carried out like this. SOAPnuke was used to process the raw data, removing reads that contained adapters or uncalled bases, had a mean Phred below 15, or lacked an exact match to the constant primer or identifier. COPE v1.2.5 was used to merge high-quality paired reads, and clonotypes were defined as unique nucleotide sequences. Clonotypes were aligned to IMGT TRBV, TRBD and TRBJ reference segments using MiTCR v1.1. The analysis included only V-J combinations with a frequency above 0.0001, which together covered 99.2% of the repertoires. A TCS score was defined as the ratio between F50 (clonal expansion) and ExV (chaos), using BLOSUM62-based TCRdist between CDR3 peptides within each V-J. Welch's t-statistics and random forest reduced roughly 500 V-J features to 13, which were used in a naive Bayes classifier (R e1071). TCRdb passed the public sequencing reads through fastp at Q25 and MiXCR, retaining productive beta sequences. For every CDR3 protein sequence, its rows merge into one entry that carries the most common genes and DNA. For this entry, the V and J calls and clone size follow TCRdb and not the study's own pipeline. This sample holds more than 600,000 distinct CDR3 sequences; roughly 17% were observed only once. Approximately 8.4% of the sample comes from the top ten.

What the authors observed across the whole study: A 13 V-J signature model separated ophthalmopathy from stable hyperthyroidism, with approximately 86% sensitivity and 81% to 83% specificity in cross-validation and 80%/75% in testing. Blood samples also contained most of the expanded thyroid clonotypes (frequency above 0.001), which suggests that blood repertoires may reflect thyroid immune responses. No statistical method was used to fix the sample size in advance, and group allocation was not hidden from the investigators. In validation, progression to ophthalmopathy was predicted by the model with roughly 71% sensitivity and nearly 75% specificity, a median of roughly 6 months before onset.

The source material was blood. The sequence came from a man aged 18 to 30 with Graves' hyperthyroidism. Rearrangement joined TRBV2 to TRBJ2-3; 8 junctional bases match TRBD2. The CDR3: CASSDGRATADTQYF. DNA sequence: TGTGCCAGCAGTGACGGGAGGGCCACCGCAGATACGCAGTATTTT.